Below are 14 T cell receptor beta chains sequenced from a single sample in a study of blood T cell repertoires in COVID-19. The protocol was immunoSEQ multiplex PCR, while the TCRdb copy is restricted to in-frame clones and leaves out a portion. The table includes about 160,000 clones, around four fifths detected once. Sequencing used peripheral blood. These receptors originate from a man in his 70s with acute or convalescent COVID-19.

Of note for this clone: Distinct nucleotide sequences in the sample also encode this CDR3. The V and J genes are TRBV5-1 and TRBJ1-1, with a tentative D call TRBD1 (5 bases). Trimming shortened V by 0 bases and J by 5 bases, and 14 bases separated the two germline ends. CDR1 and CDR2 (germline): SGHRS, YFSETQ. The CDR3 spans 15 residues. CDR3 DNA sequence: TGCGCCAGCAGCTTGGCGGGCCAGGGTTGGACTGAAGCTTTCTTT. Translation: CASSLAGQGWTEAFF.

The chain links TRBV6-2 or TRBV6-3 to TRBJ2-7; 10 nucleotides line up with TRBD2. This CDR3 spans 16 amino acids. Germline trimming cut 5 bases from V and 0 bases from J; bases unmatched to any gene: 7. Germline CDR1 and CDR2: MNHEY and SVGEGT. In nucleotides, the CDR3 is TGTGCCAGCAGTCTCGGACTAGCGGAAAACTCCTACGAGCAGTACTTC. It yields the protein CASSLGLAENSYEQYF.

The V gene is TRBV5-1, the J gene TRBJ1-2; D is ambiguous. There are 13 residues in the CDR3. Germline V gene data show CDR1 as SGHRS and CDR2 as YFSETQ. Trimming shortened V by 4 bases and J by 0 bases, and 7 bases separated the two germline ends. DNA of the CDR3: TGCGCCAGCAGCGTAGAAGCTAACTATGGCTACACCTTC. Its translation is CASSVEANYGYTF. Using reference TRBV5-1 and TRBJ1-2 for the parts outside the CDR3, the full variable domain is KAGVTQTPRYLIKTRGQQVTLSCSPISGHRSVSWYQQTPGQGLQFLFEYFSETQRNKGNFPGRFSGRQFSNSRSEMNVSTLELGDSALYLCASSVEANYGYTFGSGTRLTVV.

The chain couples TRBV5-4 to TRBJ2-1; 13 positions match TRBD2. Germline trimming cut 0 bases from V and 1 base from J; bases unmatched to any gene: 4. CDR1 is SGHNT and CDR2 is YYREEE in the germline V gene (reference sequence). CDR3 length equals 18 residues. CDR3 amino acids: CASSLGLAGGISYNEQFF. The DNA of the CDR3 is TGTGCCAGCAGCTTGGGACTAGCGGGAGGAATTTCCTACAATGAGCAGTTCTTC. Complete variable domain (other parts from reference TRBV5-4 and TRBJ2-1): ETGVTQSPTHLIKTRGQQVTLRCSSQSGHNTVSWYQQALGQGPQFIFQYYREEENGRGNFPPRFSGLQFPNYSSELNVNALELDDSALYLCASSLGLAGGISYNEQFFGPGTRLTVL.

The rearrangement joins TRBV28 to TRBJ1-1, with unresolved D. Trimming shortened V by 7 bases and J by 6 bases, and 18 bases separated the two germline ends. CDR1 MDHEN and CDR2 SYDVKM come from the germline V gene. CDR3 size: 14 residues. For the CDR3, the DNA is TGTGCCAGCACCCTCCTCGGAACGAGGGCTGAAGCTTTCTTT. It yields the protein CASTLLGTRAEAFF.

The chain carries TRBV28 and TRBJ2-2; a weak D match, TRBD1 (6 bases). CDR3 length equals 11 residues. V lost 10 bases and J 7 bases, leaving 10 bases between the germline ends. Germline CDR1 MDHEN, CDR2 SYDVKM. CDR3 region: CAITGIGELFF. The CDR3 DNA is TGTGCCATAACAGGGATCGGGGAGCTGTTTTTT.

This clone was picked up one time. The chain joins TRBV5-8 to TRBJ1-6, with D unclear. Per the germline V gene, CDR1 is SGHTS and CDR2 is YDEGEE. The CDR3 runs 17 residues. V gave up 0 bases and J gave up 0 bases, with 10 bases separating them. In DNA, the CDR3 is TGTGCCAGCAGCTTGGTTGTCCGGAGCTCCTATAATTCACCCCTCCACTTT. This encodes CASSLVVRSSYNSPLHF. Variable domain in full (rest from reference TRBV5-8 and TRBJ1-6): EAGVTQSPTHLIKTRGQQATLRCSPISGHTSVYWYQQALGLGLQFLLWYDEGEERNRGNFPPRFSGRQFPNYSSELNVNALELEDSALYLCASSLVVRSSYNSPLHFGNGTRLTVT.

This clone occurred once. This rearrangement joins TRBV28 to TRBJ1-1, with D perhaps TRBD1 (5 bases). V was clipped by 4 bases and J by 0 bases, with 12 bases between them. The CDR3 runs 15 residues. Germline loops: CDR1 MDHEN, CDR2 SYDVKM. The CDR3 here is CASSWGPEMNTEAFF. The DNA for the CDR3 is TGTGCCAGCAGTTGGGGCCCAGAAATGAACACTGAAGCTTTCTTT.

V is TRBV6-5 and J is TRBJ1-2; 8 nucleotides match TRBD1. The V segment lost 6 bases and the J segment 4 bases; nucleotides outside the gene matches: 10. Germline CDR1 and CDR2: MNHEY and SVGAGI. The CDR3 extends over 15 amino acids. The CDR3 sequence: CASRAGQGGSYGYTF. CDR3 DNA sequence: TGTGCCAGCAGGGCCGGACAGGGTGGTAGCTATGGCTACACCTTC.

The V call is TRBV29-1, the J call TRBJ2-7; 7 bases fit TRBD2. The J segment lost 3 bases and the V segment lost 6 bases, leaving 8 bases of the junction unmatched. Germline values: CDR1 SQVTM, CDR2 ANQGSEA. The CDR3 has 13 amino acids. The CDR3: CSVLGEGLYEQYF. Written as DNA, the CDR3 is TGCAGCGTGCTGGGGGAGGGCCTCTACGAGCAGTACTTC.

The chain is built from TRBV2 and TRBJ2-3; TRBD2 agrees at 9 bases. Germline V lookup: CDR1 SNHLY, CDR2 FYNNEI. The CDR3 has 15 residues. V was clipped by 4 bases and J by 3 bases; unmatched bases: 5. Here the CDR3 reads CASSALAGTTDTQYF. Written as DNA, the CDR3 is TGTGCCAGCAGTGCCCTAGCGGGGACTACAGATACGCAGTATTTT.

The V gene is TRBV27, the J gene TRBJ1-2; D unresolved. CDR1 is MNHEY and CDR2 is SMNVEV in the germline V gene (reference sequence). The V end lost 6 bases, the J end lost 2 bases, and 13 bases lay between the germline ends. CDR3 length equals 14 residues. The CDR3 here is CASRTTTGNYGYTF. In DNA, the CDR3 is TGTGCCAGCAGGACGACTACGGGGAACTATGGCTACACCTTC.

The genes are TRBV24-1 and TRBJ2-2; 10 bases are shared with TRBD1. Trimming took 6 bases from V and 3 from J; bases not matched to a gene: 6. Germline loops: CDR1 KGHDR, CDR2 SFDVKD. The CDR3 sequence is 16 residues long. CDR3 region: CATSPTTGGDTGELFF. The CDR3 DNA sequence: TGTGCCACCAGTCCGACGACAGGGGGCGACACCGGGGAGCTGTTTTTT.

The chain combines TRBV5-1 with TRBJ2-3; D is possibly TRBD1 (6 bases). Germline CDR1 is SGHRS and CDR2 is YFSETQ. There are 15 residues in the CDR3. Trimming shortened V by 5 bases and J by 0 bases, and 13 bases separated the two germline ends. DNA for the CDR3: TGCGCCAGCAGTCTACAGGGAGCTAGCACAGATACGCAGTATTTT. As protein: CASSLQGASTDTQYF.